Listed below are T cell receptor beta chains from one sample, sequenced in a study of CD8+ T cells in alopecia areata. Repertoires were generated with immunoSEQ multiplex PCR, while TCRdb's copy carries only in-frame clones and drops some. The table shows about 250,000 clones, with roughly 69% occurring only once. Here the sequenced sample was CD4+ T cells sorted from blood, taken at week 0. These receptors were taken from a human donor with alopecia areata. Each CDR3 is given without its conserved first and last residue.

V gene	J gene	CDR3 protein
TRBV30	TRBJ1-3	AWSGDRNSGNTIY
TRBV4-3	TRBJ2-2	ASSQGPTGELF
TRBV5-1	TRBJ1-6	ASSLESRRGSPLH
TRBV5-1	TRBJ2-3	ASSPYRGTDTQY
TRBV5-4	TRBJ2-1	ASRDGTSVHNRQF
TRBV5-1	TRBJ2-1	ASRPGLANYNEQF
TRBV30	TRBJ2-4	AWSPAGVWDKNIQY
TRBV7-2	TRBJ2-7	ASSLDGQGLSYEQY
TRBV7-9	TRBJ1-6	ATRQGSSYNSPLH
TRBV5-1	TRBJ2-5	ASSLSNQETQY
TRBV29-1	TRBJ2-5	SVAIETQY
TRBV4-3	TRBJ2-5	ASSPPGTVQETQY
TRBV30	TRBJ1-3	AAPGPGNTIY
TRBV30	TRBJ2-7	AWGGVNEQY
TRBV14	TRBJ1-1	ASSRNRGFTEAF
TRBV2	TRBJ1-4	ASSDWATNEKLF
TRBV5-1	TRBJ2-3	ASSLRADTQY
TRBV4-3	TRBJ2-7	ASSQLLVRGMQY
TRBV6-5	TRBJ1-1	ASSFRDRNTEAF
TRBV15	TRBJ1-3	ATSRDIGTGENTIY
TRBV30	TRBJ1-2	AWSVRVGKET
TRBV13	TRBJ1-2	ASSQDRGRYGYT
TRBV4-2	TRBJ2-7	ASSQRREGPYEQY
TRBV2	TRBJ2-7	ASEWGASSYEQY
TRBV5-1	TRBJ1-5	ASSPGQGFGNQPQH
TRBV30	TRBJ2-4	ASQRGSQNIQY
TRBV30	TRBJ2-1	AYTMGLAGEQF
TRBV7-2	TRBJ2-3	ASSLAGTSGIRADTQY
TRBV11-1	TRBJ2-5	ASSPGLALKYQETQY
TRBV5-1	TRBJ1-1	ASSLAGGANTEAF
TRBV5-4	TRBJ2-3	ATLPGEDNTDTQY
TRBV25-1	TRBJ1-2	ASSDWDRGNGYT
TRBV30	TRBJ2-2	AWSLGTGELF
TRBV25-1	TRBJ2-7	ASSRFYEQY
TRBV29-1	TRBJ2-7	SVGSSGFSYEQY
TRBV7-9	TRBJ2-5	ASSWTTTQETQY
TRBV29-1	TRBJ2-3	SVYTATDTQY
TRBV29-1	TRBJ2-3	SVYHNPYTDTQY
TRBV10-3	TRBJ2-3	AIRQGGIADTQY
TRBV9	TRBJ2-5	ASSVVPQETQY
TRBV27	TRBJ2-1	ASRGGSYNEQF
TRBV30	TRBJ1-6	AWSGDDRSYNSPLH
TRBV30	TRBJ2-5	AWNRVTFETQY
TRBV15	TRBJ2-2	ATSRTGLRTGELF
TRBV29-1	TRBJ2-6	SVGVREPSGANVLT
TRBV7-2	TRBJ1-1	ASSAQGGTEAF
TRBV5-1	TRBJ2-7	ASSLQGYEQY